In this sample, the clone carrying this TCR beta chain turned up many times. The antigen is not known. This sample was taken from a study of CD8+CD57+ T cells in acquired aplastic anemia. Study-wide background: Healthy CD8+ samples averaged about 11 million reads.

Overall study findings and caveats: Some 31 CD8+ CDR3 sequences were shared between patients and controls. Patients showed no significant difference from controls in CD8+ Simpson's diversity.

Germline V gene data show CDR1 as DFQATT and CDR2 as SNEGSKA (reference sequence). V dropped 1 base and J dropped 3; count of bases not matched to a gene: 10. This CDR3 comprises 17 residues. Using genomic DNA as the template, TCR beta VDJ and CDR3 profiling was carried out. Via MiXCR, TCRdb re-called the reads, giving one row per CDR3 protein. The sample carries about 190,000 distinct CDR3 sequences, roughly half recorded once. The source is a human donor in good health, serving as a control. The sequenced sample consisted of sorted CD4+, CD8+, or CD8+CD57+ T cells (not recorded which) from PBMCs. The chain employs TRBV20-1 and TRBJ2-3; 10 bases map to TRBD2. CDR3 DNA sequence: TGCAGTGCTAGAGGAGCGGGGGGGAGGGTTATTACAGATACGCAGTATTTT. Protein: CSARGAGGRVITDTQYF.